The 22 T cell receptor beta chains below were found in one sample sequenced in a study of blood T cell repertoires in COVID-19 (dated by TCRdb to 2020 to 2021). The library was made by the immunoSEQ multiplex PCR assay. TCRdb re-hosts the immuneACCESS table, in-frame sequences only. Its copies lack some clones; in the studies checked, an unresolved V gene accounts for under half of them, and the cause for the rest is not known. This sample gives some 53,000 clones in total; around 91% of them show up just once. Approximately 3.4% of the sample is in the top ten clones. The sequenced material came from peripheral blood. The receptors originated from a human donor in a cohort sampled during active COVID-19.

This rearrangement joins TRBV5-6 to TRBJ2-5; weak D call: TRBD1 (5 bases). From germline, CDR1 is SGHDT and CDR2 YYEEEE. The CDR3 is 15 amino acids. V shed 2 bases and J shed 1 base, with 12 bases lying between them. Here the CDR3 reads CASSFLGRGQETQYF. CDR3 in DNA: TGTGCCAGCAGCTTCCTCGGTAGGGGCCAAGAGACCCAGTACTTC.

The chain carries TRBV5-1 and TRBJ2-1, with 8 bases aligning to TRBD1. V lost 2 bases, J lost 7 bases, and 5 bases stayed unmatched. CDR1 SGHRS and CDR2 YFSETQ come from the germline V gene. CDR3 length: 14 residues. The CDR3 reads CASSFGTGGNEQFF. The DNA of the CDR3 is TGCGCCAGCAGCTTCGGGACAGGAGGAAATGAGCAGTTCTTC.

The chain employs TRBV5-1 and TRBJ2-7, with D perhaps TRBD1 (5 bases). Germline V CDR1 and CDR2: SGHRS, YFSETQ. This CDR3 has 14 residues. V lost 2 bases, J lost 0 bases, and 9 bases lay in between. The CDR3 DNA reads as TGCGCCAGCAGCTTACCGACAGCCTCCTACGAGCAGTACTTC. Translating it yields CASSLPTASYEQYF.

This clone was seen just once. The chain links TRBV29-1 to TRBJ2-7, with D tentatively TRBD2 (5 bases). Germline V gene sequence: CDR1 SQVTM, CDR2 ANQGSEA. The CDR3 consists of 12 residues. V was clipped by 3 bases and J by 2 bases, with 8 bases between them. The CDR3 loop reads CSVESGTYEQYF. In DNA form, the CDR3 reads TGCAGCGTTGAGAGCGGTACCTACGAGCAGTACTTC.

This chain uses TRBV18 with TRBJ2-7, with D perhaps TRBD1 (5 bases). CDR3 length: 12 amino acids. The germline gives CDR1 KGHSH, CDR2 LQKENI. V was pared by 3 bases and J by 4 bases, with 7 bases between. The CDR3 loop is CASSPDRYEQYF. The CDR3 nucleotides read TGTGCCAGCTCACCCGACAGATACGAGCAGTACTTC. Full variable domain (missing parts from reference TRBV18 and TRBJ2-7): NAGVMQNPRHLVRRRGQEARLRCSPMKGHSHVYWYRQLPEEGLKFMVYLQKENIIDESGMPKERFSAEFPKEGPSILRIQQVVRGDSAAYFCASSPDRYEQYFGPGTRLTVT.

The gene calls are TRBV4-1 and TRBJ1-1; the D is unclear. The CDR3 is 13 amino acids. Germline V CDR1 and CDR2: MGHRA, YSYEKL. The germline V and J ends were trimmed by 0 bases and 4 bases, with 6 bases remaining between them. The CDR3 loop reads CASSQEAATEAFF. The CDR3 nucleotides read TGCGCCAGCAGCCAAGAGGCCGCCACTGAAGCTTTCTTT.

Here the CDR3 DNA reads TGTGCCAGTAGTAGGGCCGACAGCCAAGAGACCCAGTACTTC. This translates into CASSRADSQETQYF. The chain uses TRBV19 and TRBJ2-5; perhaps TRBD1 as D (5 bases). Germline V gene data show CDR1 as LNHDA and CDR2 as SQIVND (reference sequence). V dropped 4 bases and J dropped 1 base, with 10 bases sitting between them. The CDR3 covers 14 residues. Full variable domain (remainder filled in from reference TRBV19 and TRBJ2-5): DGGITQSPKYLFRKEGQNVTLSCEQNLNHDAMYWYRQDPGQGLRLIYYSQIVNDFQKGDIAEGYSVSREKKESFPLTVTSAQKNPTAFYLCASSRADSQETQYFGPGTRLLVL.

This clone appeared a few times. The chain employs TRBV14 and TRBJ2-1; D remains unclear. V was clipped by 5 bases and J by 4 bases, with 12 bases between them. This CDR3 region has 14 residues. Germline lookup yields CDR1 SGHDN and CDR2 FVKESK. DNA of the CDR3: TGTGCCAGCAGCACACCGAGGTGGTACAATGAGCAGTTCTTC. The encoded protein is CASSTPRWYNEQFF.

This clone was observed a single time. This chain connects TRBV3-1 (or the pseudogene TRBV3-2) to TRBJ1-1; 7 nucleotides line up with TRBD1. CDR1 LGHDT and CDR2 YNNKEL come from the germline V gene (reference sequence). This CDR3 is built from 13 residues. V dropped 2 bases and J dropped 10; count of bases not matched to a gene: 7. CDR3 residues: CASSQRPGGRAFF. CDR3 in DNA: TGTGCCAGCAGCCAAAGACCAGGGGGGAGAGCTTTCTTT.

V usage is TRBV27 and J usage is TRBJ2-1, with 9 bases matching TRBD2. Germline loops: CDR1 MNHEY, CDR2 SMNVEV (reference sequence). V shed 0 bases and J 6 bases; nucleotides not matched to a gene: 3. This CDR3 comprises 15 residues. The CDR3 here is CASSLSPGLANEQFF. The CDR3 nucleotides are TGTGCCAGCAGTTTATCTCCGGGACTAGCCAATGAGCAGTTCTTC.

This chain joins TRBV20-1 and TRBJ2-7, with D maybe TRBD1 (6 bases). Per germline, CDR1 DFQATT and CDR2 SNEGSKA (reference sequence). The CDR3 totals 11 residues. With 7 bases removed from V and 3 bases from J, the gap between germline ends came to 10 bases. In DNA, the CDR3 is TGCAGTGTGGACAGAGGCTACGAGCAGTACTTC. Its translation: CSVDRGYEQYF.

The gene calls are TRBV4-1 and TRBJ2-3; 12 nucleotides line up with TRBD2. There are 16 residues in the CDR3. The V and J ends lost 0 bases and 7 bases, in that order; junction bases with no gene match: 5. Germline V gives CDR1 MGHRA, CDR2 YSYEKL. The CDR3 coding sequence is TGCGCCAGCAGCCAAGATCGGACTAGCGGGATAAATACGCAGTATTTT. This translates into CASSQDRTSGINTQYF.

As DNA, the CDR3 is TGTGCCAGCAGCCCAGCGGGGACCTACGAGCAGTACTTC. Protein product: CASSPAGTYEQYF. V gene TRBV3-1 (or the pseudogene TRBV3-2) combines with J gene TRBJ2-7; 7 bases align to TRBD2. The germline gives CDR1 LGHDT, CDR2 YNNKEL (reference sequence). The CDR3 has 13 amino acids. V dropped 4 bases and J dropped 2; count of bases not matched to a gene: 2.

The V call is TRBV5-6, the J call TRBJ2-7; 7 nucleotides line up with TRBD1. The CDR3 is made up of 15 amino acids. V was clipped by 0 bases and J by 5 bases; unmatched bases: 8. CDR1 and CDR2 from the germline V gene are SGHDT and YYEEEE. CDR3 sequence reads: CASSLGQGNFNEQYF. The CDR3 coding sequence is TGTGCCAGCAGCTTGGGACAGGGAAATTTTAACGAGCAGTACTTC.

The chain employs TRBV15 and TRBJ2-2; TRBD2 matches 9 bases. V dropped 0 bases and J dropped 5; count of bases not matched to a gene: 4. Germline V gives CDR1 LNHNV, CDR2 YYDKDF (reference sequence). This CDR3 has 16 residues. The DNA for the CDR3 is TGTGCCACCAGCAGAGAGTTTAGCGGGAGAACCGGGGAGCTGTTTTTT. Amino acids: CATSREFSGRTGELFF.

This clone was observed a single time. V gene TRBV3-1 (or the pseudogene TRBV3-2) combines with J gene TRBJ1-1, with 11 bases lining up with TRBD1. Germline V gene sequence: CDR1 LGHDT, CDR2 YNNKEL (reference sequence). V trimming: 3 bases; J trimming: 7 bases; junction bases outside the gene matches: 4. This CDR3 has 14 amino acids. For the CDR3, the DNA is TGTGCCAGCAGCCATAGGGGACAGGGGGGTGAAGCTTTCTTT. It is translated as CASSHRGQGGEAFF.

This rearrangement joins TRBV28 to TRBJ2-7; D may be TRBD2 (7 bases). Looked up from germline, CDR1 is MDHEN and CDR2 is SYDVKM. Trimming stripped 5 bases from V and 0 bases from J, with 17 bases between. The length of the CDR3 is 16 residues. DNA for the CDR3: TGTGCCAGCAGTCCCGCGGGGGCAACCTTCTCCTACGAGCAGTACTTC. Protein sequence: CASSPAGATFSYEQYF.

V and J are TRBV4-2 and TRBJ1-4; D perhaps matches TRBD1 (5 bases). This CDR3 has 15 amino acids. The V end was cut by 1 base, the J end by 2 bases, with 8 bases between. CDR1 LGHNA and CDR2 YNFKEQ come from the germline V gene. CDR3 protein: CASSQVGGTNEKLFF. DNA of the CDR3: TGTGCCAGCAGCCAAGTGGGGGGGACTAATGAAAAACTGTTTTTT.

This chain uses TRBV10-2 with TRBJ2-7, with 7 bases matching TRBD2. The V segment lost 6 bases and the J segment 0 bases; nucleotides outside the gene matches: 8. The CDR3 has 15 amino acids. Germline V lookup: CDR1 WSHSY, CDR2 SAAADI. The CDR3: CASSVTSAPSYEQYF. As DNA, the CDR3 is TGCGCCAGCAGCGTTACTAGCGCCCCCTCCTACGAGCAGTACTTC.

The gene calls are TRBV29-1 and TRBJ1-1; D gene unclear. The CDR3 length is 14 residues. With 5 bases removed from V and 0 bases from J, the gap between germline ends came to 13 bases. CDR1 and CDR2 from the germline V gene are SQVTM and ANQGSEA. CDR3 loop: CSVQVGGLNTEAFF. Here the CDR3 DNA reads TGCAGCGTTCAAGTCGGCGGTCTGAACACTGAAGCTTTCTTT. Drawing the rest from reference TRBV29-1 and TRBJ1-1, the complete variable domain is SAVISQKPSRDICQRGTSLTIQCQVDSQVTMMFWYRQQPGQSLTLIATANQGSEATYESGFVIDKFPISRPNLTFSTLTVSNMSPEDSSIYLCSVQVGGLNTEAFFGQGTRLTVV.

The CDR3 DNA sequence: TGTGCCAGCAGCTTAGGTGTCAGGGGAGGGGAGACCCAGTACTTC. It yields the protein CASSLGVRGGETQYF. This chain joins TRBV11-2 and TRBJ2-5, with D maybe TRBD2 (7 bases). This CDR3 region has 15 residues. Trimming took off 1 base at V and 5 bases at J, with 14 bases between the two ends. Germline V gives CDR1 SGHAT, CDR2 FQNNGV. Looking up the rest from reference TRBV11-2 and TRBJ2-5 gives the full variable domain: EAGVAQSPRYKIIEKRQSVAFWCNPISGHATLYWYQQILGQGPKLLIQFQNNGVVDDSQLPKDRFSAERLKGVDSTLKIQPAKLEDSAVYLCASSLGVRGGETQYFGPGTRLLVL.

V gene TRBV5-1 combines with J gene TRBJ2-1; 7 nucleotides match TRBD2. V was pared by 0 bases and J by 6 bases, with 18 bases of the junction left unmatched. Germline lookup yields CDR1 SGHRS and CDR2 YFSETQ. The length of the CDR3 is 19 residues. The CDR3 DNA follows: TGCGCCAGCAGCTTGGGAGGTCGACTAGCTGCAGGCCCGGGCAATGAGCAGTTCTTC. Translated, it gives CASSLGGRLAAGPGNEQFF.